The rows below give T cell receptor beta chains drawn from one sample of a study of T cells expressing NK-cell markers. TCRdb re-called the 5' RACE reads and gives one entry per CDR3 protein, without DNA. The clone table shows 350,000 to 400,000 distinct CDR3 sequences, with the ten largest holding about 11%. The sample comprised blood T cells: a sorted CD56 or NKG2C T cell subset, CD4+ or CD8+ T cells, or bulk PBMC T cells (not recorded which). These TCRs come from a woman aged 45-65 years in good health. The CDR3 runs from the conserved cysteine through the conserved F or W.

j_call v_call cdr3_aa
TRBJ2-3 TRBV29-1 CSATTGASTDTQYF
TRBJ2-2 TRBV28 CASSLKYFGQKNTGELFF
TRBJ2-3 TRBV14 CASSHPGTGTAWGDTQYF
TRBJ1-2 TRBV12-3/TRBV12-4 CASSHRGNYGYTF
TRBJ1-5 TRBV12-3/TRBV12-4 CASTPGGLEPQHF
TRBJ1-1 TRBV19 CASSIVDWGEDTEAFF
TRBJ2-5 TRBV7-9 CAANRGQETQYF
TRBJ2-3 TRBV5-1 CASTRDNRPDTQYF
TRBJ2-1 TRBV5-1 CASSLSGLGTDEQFF
TRBJ2-1 TRBV4-1 CASSSRTTNSYNEQFF
TRBJ2-1 TRBV19 CASSIGLAGYNEQFF
TRBJ2-2 TRBV7-9 CASSSVSIGELFF
TRBJ2-4 TRBV30 CAYWVPPNIQYF
TRBJ2-2 TRBV19 CASSIVETSTGELFF
TRBJ2-5 TRBV12-5 CASGLVSRETQYF
TRBJ1-1 TRBV12-3/TRBV12-4 CASSLFVHVNTEAFF
TRBJ2-7 TRBV12-3/TRBV12-4 CASTLTGQGYEQYF
TRBJ2-2 TRBV25-1 CAIEAGGTGELFF
TRBJ2-5 TRBV6-1 CASSEALLAGKETQYF
TRBJ1-1 TRBV6-1 CASIRIRTDLNTEAFF
TRBJ2-5 TRBV7-7 CASSPVAGDWLETQYF
TRBJ2-4 TRBV29-1 CSVRGLAGNIQYF
TRBJ2-3 TRBV29-1 CSASPGTDTQYF
TRBJ1-1 TRBV4-1 CASSPQVSVNTEAFF
TRBJ1-1 TRBV12-3/TRBV12-4 CASSFPPGYTEAFF
TRBJ2-3 TRBV15 CATSSTGGAADTQYF
TRBJ2-1 TRBV30 CAWSVFATIAVNEQFF
TRBJ1-2 TRBV12-3/TRBV12-4 CASRPGTWANYGYTF
TRBJ2-1 TRBV24-1 CATSDSAEYIYNEQFF
TRBJ1-5 TRBV24-1 CATSEGQGSQPQHF
TRBJ2-7 TRBV6-2/TRBV6-3 CASSYRAGGEQYF
TRBJ1-2 TRBV25-1 CAVRSAQPGGYTF
TRBJ2-7 TRBV5-1 CASSLAGLAERSYEQYF
TRBJ1-6 TRBV6-2/TRBV6-3 CASSYEEESPLHF
TRBJ1-2 TRBV4-2 CASSQELNRRRGYTF
TRBJ2-1 TRBV24-1 CATSDFRTRSEQFF
TRBJ1-1 TRBV6-5 CASSYSAAANTEAFF
TRBJ2-1 TRBV11-2 CASSLAGNPGNEQFF
TRBJ2-2 TRBV3-1 CASSQRSRAPNTGELFF
TRBJ2-3 TRBV20-1 CSASTLHPGIASTDTQYF
TRBJ2-3 TRBV24-1 CATSDLKQGVNTDTQYF
TRBJ2-5 TRBV5-4 CASSSSPVAQQETQYF
TRBJ2-7 TRBV6-1 CASKGGRLPSSYEQYF
TRBJ2-3 TRBV4-2 CASSQDLEASTDTQYF
TRBJ1-2 TRBV5-1 CASSSPDFPGYTF
TRBJ1-2 TRBV18 CASSPAGVDGYTF
TRBJ1-5 TRBV12-3/TRBV12-4 CASSFAGGRSNQPQHF
TRBJ2-1 TRBV13 CASSLGSLGLAGGPDAYNEQFF
TRBJ2-3 TRBV5-1 CASSPEARVQYF
TRBJ2-3 TRBV7-6 CASSPTPSTDTQYF